This T cell receptor (beta chain) is from a study of blood T cell repertoires in COVID-19. Authors' data handling: Reference gene primer amplification in the assay estimated nucleated cell counts. TCRdb keeps only in-frame clones here, not all; method: immunoSEQ multiplex PCR. Clone size and the V and J calls come from that table; the DNA yielded D and trimming. The repertoire includes 75,000 to 100,000 clones, 83% of them detected once, and roughly 30% sits in the top ten. The CDR3 sequence is 13 residues long. The germline gives CDR1 WNHNN, CDR2 SYGVQD (reference sequence). The V end was cut by 6 bases, the J end by 9 bases, with 15 bases between.

This sequence joins TRBV10-1 and TRBJ1-5; D is unclear. The sequencing input was peripheral blood. The origin of this receptor is a woman aged 80 or older with acute or convalescent COVID-19. CDR3 residues: CASREAPGRPQHF. CDR3 nucleotide sequence: TGCGCCAGCAGGGAAGCCCCGGGTAGGCCCCAGCATTTT.